The 16 T cell receptor beta chains reported below all come from one sample, sequenced in a study of multiple sclerosis patients with progressive multifocal leukoencephalopathy. Sequencing used immunoSEQ multiplex PCR; TCRdb keeps in-frame clones, though not all of them. The sample shows about 30,000 clones, about 92% of them seen only once. Time point defined: before natalizumab initiation. Sequenced sample: PBMCs. These receptors were obtained from a man aged 25 to 45 with multiple sclerosis.

The V and J genes are TRBV9 and TRBJ2-2, with TRBD1 matching 8 bases. The J segment lost 5 bases and the V segment lost 0 bases, leaving 6 bases of the junction unmatched. Per germline, CDR1 SGDLS and CDR2 YYNGEE. CDR3 size: 16 residues. The chain's CDR3 is CASSVVSGGETGELFF. For the CDR3, the DNA is TGTGCCAGCAGCGTAGTCTCAGGGGGCGAGACCGGGGAGCTGTTTTTT.

The chain uses TRBV7-9 and TRBJ2-7, with D unclear. V was cut by 6 bases and J by 6 bases, with 18 bases left in between. Germline V gene data show CDR1 as SEHNR and CDR2 as FQNEAQ (reference sequence). This CDR3 contains 14 residues. In nucleotides, the CDR3 is TGTGCCAGCAGTCTCCCATCCCCGGCCGTCGAGCAGTACGTC. This codes for CASSLPSPAVEQYV.

This clone was seen more than once but under ten times. One junction end disagrees with the germline gene, perhaps due to a read error. This chain connects TRBV2 to TRBJ1-3; TRBD1 matches at 7 bases. This CDR3 is built from 15 residues. Germline V gene sequence: CDR1 SNHLY, CDR2 FYNNEI. The CDR3 region has the DNA TGTGCCAGCAGAGAATCCGGGACAGCTGGGAACACCATATATTTT. It codes for CASRESGTAGNTIYF. Full variable domain (missing parts from reference TRBV2 and TRBJ1-3): EPEVTQTPSHQVTQMGQEVILRCVPISNHLYFYWYRQILGQKVEFLVSFYNNEISEKSEIFDDQFSVERPDGSNFTLKIRSTKLEDSAMYFCASRESGTAGNTIYFGEGSWLTVV.

This clone appeared once. This rearrangement joins TRBV4-2 to TRBJ2-7; D gene uncertain. This CDR3 contains 16 residues. The V and J ends lost 0 bases and 2 bases respectively, with 14 bases between them. Looked up from germline, CDR1 is LGHNA and CDR2 is YNFKEQ. CDR3 amino acids: CASSQEEFSYPYEQYF. DNA of the CDR3: TGTGCCAGCAGCCAAGAGGAGTTCTCCTACCCCTACGAGCAGTACTTC.

The chain combines TRBV4-3 with TRBJ2-2; a possible D gene is TRBD2 (5 bases). The germline CDR1 and CDR2 sequences are LGHNA and YSLEER. Between the trimmed V and J ends, which lost 4 bases and 7 bases, there was a span of 10 bases. The CDR3 spans 13 residues. The CDR3, as DNA: TGCGCCAGCAGCCTTTACGGGAACGGGGAGCTGTTTTTT. Encoded protein: CASSLYGNGELFF.

This rearrangement joins TRBV5-1 to TRBJ1-6; 9 bases fit TRBD1. The CDR3 extends over 13 amino acids. Germline V lookup: CDR1 SGHRS, CDR2 YFSETQ. V lost 7 bases, J lost 7 bases, and 3 bases stayed unmatched. CDR3 region: CASQGQGNSPLHF. CDR3 coding DNA: TGCGCCAGCCAAGGACAGGGGAATTCACCCCTCCACTTT.

The J gene is TRBJ2-3, the V gene TRBV5-6; D unresolved. V lost 4 bases, J lost 1 base, and 7 bases lay in between. Germline V gene data show CDR1 as SGHDT and CDR2 as YYEEEE. The CDR3 length is 13 residues. CDR3: CASSRLGTDTQYF. The CDR3 coding sequence is TGTGCCAGCAGCCGTCTGGGCACAGATACGCAGTATTTT.

V usage is TRBV19 and J usage is TRBJ1-2; maybe TRBD1 (6 bases). Germline values: CDR1 LNHDA, CDR2 SQIVND (reference sequence). The CDR3 sequence is 13 residues long. Trimming stripped 4 bases from V and 7 bases from J, with 13 bases between. In DNA, the CDR3 is TGTGCCAGTAGTAATCCTTCGGGGGCTGGCTACACCTTC. Amino acid sequence: CASSNPSGAGYTF.

V gene TRBV6-1 combines with J gene TRBJ2-1; D possibly corresponds to TRBD2 (6 bases). Germline V gene sequence: CDR1 MNHNS, CDR2 SASEGT. Trimming removed 3 bases at V and 7 bases at J, with 10 bases between. The CDR3 is made up of 13 amino acids. The chain's CDR3 is CASSDGGRNEQFF. CDR3 sequence (DNA): TGTGCCAGCAGTGACGGGGGTAGGAATGAGCAGTTCTTC.

This sequence joins TRBV2 and TRBJ1-5, with 8 bases lining up with TRBD1. This CDR3 region has 16 residues. The germline CDR1 and CDR2 sequences are SNHLY and FYNNEI. V gave up 6 bases and J gave up 0 bases; unmatched junction bases: 7. CDR3 region: CASSASTGVSNQPQHF. Written as DNA, the CDR3 is TGTGCCAGCAGCGCCTCGACAGGGGTTAGCAATCAGCCCCAGCATTTT.

The chain carries TRBV27 and TRBJ1-1; 10 bases line up with TRBD1. The CDR3 sequence is 13 residues long. V shed 6 bases, J shed 7 bases, and the junction held 5 bases outside the gene matches. CDR1 and CDR2 from the germline V gene are MNHEY and SMNVEV (reference sequence). DNA for the CDR3: TGTGCCAGCAGGCCGACAGGGGGCGGTGAAGCTTTCTTT. This sequence encodes CASRPTGGGEAFF.

The chain has TRBV6-4 and TRBJ1-3; D unresolved. The CDR3 consists of 14 residues. The V end was cut by 5 bases, the J end by 2 bases, with 10 bases between. Germline-derived CDR1 and CDR2 are MRHNA and SNTAGT. The CDR3 loop is CASSQHQTGNTIYF. The DNA of the CDR3 is TGTGCCAGCAGTCAACACCAAACTGGAAACACCATATATTTT.

V usage is TRBV5-8 and J usage is TRBJ2-4; no firm D call. The CDR3 extends over 15 amino acids. The germline V gene encodes CDR1 SGHTS and CDR2 YDEGEE. Trimming took 3 bases from V and 3 from J, leaving 13 bases between them. CDR3 residues: CASSSSRLFKNIQYF. CDR3 bases: TGTGCCAGCAGCTCGTCTCGTCTTTTCAAAAACATTCAGTACTTC.

The J gene is TRBJ1-1, the V gene TRBV6-4; TRBD1 is a possible D gene (6 bases). The CDR3 length is 13 residues. The germline V and J ends were trimmed by 6 bases and 4 bases, with 12 bases remaining between them. CDR1 and CDR2 from the germline V gene are MRHNA and SNTAGT. CDR3 loop: CASSHGGLTEAFF. The DNA of the CDR3 is TGTGCCAGCAGCCACGGGGGGCTCACTGAAGCTTTCTTT.

J is TRBJ1-3 and V is TRBV5-6; D is unresolved. With 9 bases removed from V and 0 bases from J, the gap between germline ends came to 16 bases. This CDR3 is built from 15 residues. Germline V gene sequence: CDR1 SGHDT, CDR2 YYEEEE. This chain's CDR3 is CANGSGNLSGNTIYF. The CDR3 bases are TGTGCCAACGGATCGGGGAACCTCTCTGGAAACACCATATATTTT.

J is TRBJ2-1 and V is TRBV9; 9 bases map to TRBD2. The CDR3 contains 15 residues. Per the germline V gene, CDR1 is SGDLS and CDR2 is YYNGEE. After removal of 0 bases from V and 8 bases from J, the junction contained 6 bases not matched to a gene. CDR3 sequence: CASSVDSGRIDEQFF. The CDR3 bases are TGTGCCAGCAGCGTAGATAGCGGGAGAATTGATGAGCAGTTCTTC.